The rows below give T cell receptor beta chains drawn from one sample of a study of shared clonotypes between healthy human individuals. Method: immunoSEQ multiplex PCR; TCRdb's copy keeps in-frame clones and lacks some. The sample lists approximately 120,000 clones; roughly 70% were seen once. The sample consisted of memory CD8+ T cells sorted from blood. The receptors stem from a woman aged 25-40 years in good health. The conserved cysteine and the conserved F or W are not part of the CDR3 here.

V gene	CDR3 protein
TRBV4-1	ASSHRRTGGPGGGYEQY
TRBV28	ASSLPLVPGELF
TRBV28	ASSLQTGTQY
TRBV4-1	ASSQDLFGLAARSSYNEQF
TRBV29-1	SVDPGQGNNEQF
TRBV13	ASTLRGDTQY
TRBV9	ASSVGSRDVETQY
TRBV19	ASSIQGRGTEAF
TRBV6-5	ASSYLNGRGEETQY
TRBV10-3	AIHPGNYGYT
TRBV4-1	ASSQTTGINEQF
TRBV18	ASSPERNYEQY
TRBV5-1	ASSVTGTSWEQY
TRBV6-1	ASSEGWGRYEQY
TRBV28	ASSSILEIDAGELF
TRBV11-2	ASSQLHYEQY
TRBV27	ASSSGATYEQY
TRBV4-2	ASSHIPGEGQETQY
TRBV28	ASSPGHEQF
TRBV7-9	ASSSEKEEKLF
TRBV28	ASSSPGQGLIFGNQPQH
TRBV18	ASSPDRTGGVWMDQPQH
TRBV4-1	ASSRGTYYGQQY
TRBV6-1	ATRDREFSTIY
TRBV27	ASSLDKGLPSYNEQF
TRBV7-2	ASSLTPGAQY
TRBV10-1	ASSASGWGELF
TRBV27	ASSLLAGSSYNEQF
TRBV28	ASSLQGVNSNQPQH
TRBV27	ASSLVQGIGQPQH
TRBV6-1	ASRSSVDYNNEQF
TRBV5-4	ASSSDTTYEQY
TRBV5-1	ASSLEGGGDYGYT
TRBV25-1	ASSGPWTGRTGELF
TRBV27	ASSPGTSGREQY
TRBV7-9	ASSSPGTSYNEQF
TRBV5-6	ASSSWTSGRGYEQY
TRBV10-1	ASSEIAGVDQETQY
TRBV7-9	ASSPRGGSSYNEQF
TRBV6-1	ASGTGEQETQY
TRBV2	ASLTGVLRDEARAGTQY
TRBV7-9	ASSFSDSYNEQF
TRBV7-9	ASSLGTGGLKEQY
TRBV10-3	AIRRDGFMNTEAF
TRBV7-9	ASSSDNSGANVLT
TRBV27	ASGGSGLGEQY
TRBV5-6	ASSLAGWPTEAF
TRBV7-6	ASSLNFGSSYNEQF
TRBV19	ASSNLRLNHEQF
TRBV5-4	ASEGMNTEAF